This T cell receptor (beta chain) was profiled in a study of blood T cell repertoires in COVID-19. Only in-frame clones appear in the TCRdb table, and some are missing; sequencing was by immunoSEQ multiplex PCR. The profile shows fewer than 350,000 clones, about 85% of them singletons. The specimen sequenced was PBMCs or T cells enriched from blood (not recorded which). This sequence originates from a woman aged 45-60 years who had recovered from COVID-19.

The CDR3 spells CASSPGGGGEKLFF. In DNA form, the CDR3 reads TGCGCCAGCAGTCCAGGGGGAGGCGGCGAAAAACTGTTTTTT. The V call is TRBV5-1, the J call TRBJ1-4; 7 nucleotides line up with TRBD1. Trimming cost V 5 bases and J 8 bases; bases outside gene matches: 9. Germline V CDR1 and CDR2: SGHRS, YFSETQ. The CDR3 has 14 residues.